These T cell receptor beta chains were read from a single sample in a study of beta chain features in type 1 diabetes. Sequencing was performed with immunoSEQ multiplex PCR; in TCRdb, only in-frame clones are kept and a portion is missing. This table has about 150,000 clones, less than 9.5% appearing once. Sequencing used central memory CD4+ T cells from blood. The receptors shown here come from a young woman in good health. Each CDR3 is given with its conserved first and last residue. A D gene is named only where the DNA matches it firmly. Only part of the rows carry a size: once, few, many, or a class if the clone is expanded.

d_call: -; v_call: TRBV30; clone_size: -; j_call: TRBJ1-4; cdr3_nt: TGTGCCTGGAGGTCCCCTCAGGGAAGTAATGAAAAACTGTTTTTT; cdr3_aa: CAWRSPQGSNEKLFF
d_call: TRBD2; v_call: TRBV4-3; clone_size: -; j_call: TRBJ2-5; cdr3_nt: TGCGCCAGCAGCCAAGGTGGGCTAGCGGGGGGCGCGGAGACCCAGTACTTC; cdr3_aa: CASSQGGLAGGAETQYF
d_call: TRBD2; v_call: TRBV2; clone_size: many; j_call: TRBJ2-1; cdr3_nt: TGTGCCAGCCTTAGCGGGAGGGCCGAAAATGAGCAGTTCTTC; cdr3_aa: CASLSGRAENEQFF
d_call: TRBD1; v_call: TRBV30; clone_size: few; j_call: TRBJ1-1; cdr3_nt: TGTGCCTGGAGTCAAGGACAGGGCAGCACTGAAGCTTTCTTT; cdr3_aa: CAWSQGQGSTEAFF
d_call: TRBD1; v_call: TRBV11-2; clone_size: few; j_call: TRBJ1-2; cdr3_nt: TGTGCCAGCAGCTGGGACAGTAACTATGGCTACACCTTC; cdr3_aa: CASSWDSNYGYTF
d_call: -; v_call: TRBV2; clone_size: few; j_call: TRBJ2-3; cdr3_nt: TGTGCCAGCAGTGTTAACGGAGGGAGGGATACGCAGTATTTT; cdr3_aa: CASSVNGGRDTQYF
d_call: -; v_call: TRBV18; clone_size: -; j_call: TRBJ2-1; cdr3_nt: TGTGCCAGCTCACCATCGTCTCAGGGGTTTGAGCAGTTCTTC; cdr3_aa: CASSPSSQGFEQFF
d_call: TRBD1; v_call: TRBV14; clone_size: -; j_call: TRBJ2-7; cdr3_nt: TGTGCCAGCAGCCCGGGACAGGGGCCCTACGAGCAGTACTTC; cdr3_aa: CASSPGQGPYEQYF
d_call: TRBD1; v_call: TRBV29-1; clone_size: few; j_call: TRBJ2-5; cdr3_nt: TGCAGCGTTCCGGGACAGGGTGGGGAGACCCAGTACTTC; cdr3_aa: CSVPGQGGETQYF
d_call: -; v_call: TRBV15; clone_size: few; j_call: TRBJ1-1; cdr3_nt: TGTGCCACCAGCAGAGATCTGCCGGGAACGGCTTTCTTT; cdr3_aa: CATSRDLPGTAFF
d_call: TRBD1; v_call: TRBV5-1; clone_size: few; j_call: TRBJ2-1; cdr3_nt: TGCGCCAGCAGCTCCGGGACGGGACAGGGGAGTCTGTTCTTC; cdr3_aa: CASSSGTGQGSLFF
d_call: -; v_call: TRBV30; clone_size: -; j_call: TRBJ1-3; cdr3_nt: TGTGCCTGGAGTGTACAGGGTGGAAACACCATATATTTT; cdr3_aa: CAWSVQGGNTIYF
d_call: -; v_call: TRBV15; clone_size: -; j_call: TRBJ2-5; cdr3_nt: TGTGCCACCAGCAGAGATGGTCTAGCTGGAGAGACCCAGTACTTC; cdr3_aa: CATSRDGLAGETQYF
d_call: -; v_call: TRBV5-1; clone_size: few; j_call: TRBJ1-2; cdr3_nt: TGCGCCAGCAGCCTGGGGGCCGACTATGGCTACACCTTC; cdr3_aa: CASSLGADYGYTF
d_call: TRBD1; v_call: TRBV9; clone_size: few; j_call: TRBJ2-3; cdr3_nt: TGTGCCAGCAGCGTGCTCTCAACAGGGGGCAAAAGCACAGATACGCAGTATTTT; cdr3_aa: CASSVLSTGGKSTDTQYF
d_call: TRBD2; v_call: TRBV9; clone_size: few; j_call: TRBJ2-2; cdr3_nt: TGTGCCAGCAGCGTAGGGCTAGCGGGAGTTGCCGGGGAGCTGTTTTTT; cdr3_aa: CASSVGLAGVAGELFF
d_call: -; v_call: TRBV5-1; clone_size: -; j_call: TRBJ2-5; cdr3_nt: TGCGCCAGCAGCATGCAAAAGACAGTCCAAGAGACCCAGTACTTC; cdr3_aa: CASSMQKTVQETQYF
d_call: -; v_call: TRBV4-2; clone_size: many; j_call: TRBJ2-5; cdr3_nt: TGTGCCAGCAGCCCTCAGGAGGGGAGTGGAGAGACCCAGTACTTC; cdr3_aa: CASSPQEGSGETQYF
d_call: -; v_call: TRBV11-2; clone_size: few; j_call: TRBJ2-7; cdr3_nt: TGTGCCAGCAGCTATTTTGAGAGCTCCTACGAGCAGTACTTC; cdr3_aa: CASSYFESSYEQYF